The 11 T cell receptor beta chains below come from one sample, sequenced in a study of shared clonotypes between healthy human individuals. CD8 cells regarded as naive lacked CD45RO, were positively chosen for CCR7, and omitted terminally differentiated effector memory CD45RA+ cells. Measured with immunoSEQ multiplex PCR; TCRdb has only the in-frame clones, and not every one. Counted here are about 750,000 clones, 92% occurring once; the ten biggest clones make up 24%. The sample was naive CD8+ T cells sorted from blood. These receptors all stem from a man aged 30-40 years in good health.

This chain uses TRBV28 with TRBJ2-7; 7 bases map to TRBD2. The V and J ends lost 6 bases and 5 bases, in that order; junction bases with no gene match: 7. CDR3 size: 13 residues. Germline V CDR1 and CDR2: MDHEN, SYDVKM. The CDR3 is CASRPLTSDEQYF. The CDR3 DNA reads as TGTGCCAGCAGACCCCTTACTAGCGACGAGCAGTACTTC.

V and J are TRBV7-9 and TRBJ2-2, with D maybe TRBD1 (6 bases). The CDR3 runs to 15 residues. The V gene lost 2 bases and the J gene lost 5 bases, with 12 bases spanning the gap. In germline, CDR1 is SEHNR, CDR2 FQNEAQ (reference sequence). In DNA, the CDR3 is TGTGCCAGCAGCTTACCACAGGGAGAAACCGGGGAGCTGTTTTTT. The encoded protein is CASSLPQGETGELFF.

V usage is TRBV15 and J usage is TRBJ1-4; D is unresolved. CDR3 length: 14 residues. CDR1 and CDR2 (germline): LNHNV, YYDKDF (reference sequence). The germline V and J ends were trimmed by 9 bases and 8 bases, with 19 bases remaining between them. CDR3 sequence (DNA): TGTGCCACGAGAAGCGGGCTCTCGGGGGAAAAACTGTTTTTT. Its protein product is CATRSGLSGEKLFF. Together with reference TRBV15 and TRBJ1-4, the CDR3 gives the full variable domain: DAMVIQNPRYQVTQFGKPVTLSCSQTLNHNVMYWYQQKSSQAPKLLFHYYDKDFNNEADTPDNFQSRRPNTSFCFLDIRSPGLGDTAMYLCATRSGLSGEKLFFGSGTQLSVL.

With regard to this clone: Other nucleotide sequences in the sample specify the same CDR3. Written as DNA, the CDR3 is TGTGCCAGCACCCCTGGGACAGGGTACAATGAGCAGTTCTTC. It translates to CASTPGTGYNEQFF. The J gene is TRBJ2-1, the V gene TRBV28; TRBD1 agrees at 9 bases. Germline assignment: CDR1 MDHEN and CDR2 SYDVKM. The length of the CDR3 is 14 residues. Trimming removed 7 bases from V and 4 bases from J; junction bases left unmatched: 5.

The CDR3 DNA sequence: TGTGCCAGCAGGGTGACAGGGAACACTGAAGCTTTCTTT. Translating gives CASRVTGNTEAFF. The genes are TRBV4-2 and TRBJ1-1, with D possibly TRBD1 on 6 matching bases. Trimming stripped 6 bases from V and 1 base from J, with 9 bases between. From germline, CDR1 is LGHNA and CDR2 YNFKEQ. The CDR3 sequence is 13 residues long.

This chain's CDR3 is CASSPPGGAKEQYF. CDR3 nucleotides: TGTGCCAGCAGCCCACCCGGGGGCGCGAAAGAGCAGTACTTC. The rearrangement uses TRBV7-9 and TRBJ2-7; D may match TRBD1 or TRBD2 (6 bases each). Trimming left V 5 bases short and J 7 bases short, with 18 bases between. The germline gives CDR1 SEHNR, CDR2 FQNEAQ (reference sequence). The length of the CDR3 is 14 residues. The full variable domain, in which reference TRBV7-9 and TRBJ2-7 provide the parts outside the CDR3, is DTGVSQNPRHKITKRGQNVTFRCDPISEHNRLYWYRQTLGQGPEFLTYFQNEAQLEKSRLLSDRFSAERPKGSFSTLEIQRTEQGDSAMYLCASSPPGGAKEQYFGPGTRLTVT.

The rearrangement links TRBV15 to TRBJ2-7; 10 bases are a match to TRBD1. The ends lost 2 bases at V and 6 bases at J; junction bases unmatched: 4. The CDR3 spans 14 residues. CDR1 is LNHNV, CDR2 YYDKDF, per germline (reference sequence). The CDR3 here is CATSRRGQGVEQYF. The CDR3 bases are TGTGCCACCAGCAGACGCGGACAGGGGGTCGAGCAGTACTTC.

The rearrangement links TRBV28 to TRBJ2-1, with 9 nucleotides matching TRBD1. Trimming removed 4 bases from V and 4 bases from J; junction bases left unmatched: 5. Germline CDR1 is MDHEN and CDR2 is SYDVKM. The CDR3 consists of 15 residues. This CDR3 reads CASSSRDREYNEQFF. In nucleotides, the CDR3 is TGTGCCAGCAGTTCCAGGGACAGGGAATACAATGAGCAGTTCTTC.

For the CDR3, the DNA is TGTGCCAGCTGGGAAAACAATGAGCAGTTCTTC. The encoded protein is CASWENNEQFF. The rearrangement links TRBV19 to TRBJ2-1; no definite D call. Germline-derived CDR1 and CDR2 are LNHDA and SQIVND (reference sequence). Trimming removed 9 bases from V and 5 bases from J, with 8 bases in between. This CDR3 is built from 11 residues.

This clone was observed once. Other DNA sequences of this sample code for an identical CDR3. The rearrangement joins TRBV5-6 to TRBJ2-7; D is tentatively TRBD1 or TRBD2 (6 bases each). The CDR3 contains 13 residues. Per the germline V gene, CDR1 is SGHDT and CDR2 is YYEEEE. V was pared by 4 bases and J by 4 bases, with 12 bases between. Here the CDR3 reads CASSQGGSYEQYF. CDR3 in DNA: TGTGCCAGCAGCCAAGGGGGGAGTTACGAGCAGTACTTC.

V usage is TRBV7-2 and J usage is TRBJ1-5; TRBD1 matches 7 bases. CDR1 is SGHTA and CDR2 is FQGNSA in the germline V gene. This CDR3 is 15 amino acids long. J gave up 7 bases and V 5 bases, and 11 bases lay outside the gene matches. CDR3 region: CASSPERQGGQPQHF. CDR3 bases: TGTGCCAGCAGCCCAGAAAGACAGGGCGGGCAGCCCCAGCATTTT. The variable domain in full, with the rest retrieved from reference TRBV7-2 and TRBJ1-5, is GAGVSQSPSNKVTEKGKDVELRCDPISGHTALYWYRQSLGQGLEFLIYFQGNSAPDKSGLPSDRFSAERTGGSVSTLTIQRTQQEDSAVYLCASSPERQGGQPQHFGDGTRLSIL.